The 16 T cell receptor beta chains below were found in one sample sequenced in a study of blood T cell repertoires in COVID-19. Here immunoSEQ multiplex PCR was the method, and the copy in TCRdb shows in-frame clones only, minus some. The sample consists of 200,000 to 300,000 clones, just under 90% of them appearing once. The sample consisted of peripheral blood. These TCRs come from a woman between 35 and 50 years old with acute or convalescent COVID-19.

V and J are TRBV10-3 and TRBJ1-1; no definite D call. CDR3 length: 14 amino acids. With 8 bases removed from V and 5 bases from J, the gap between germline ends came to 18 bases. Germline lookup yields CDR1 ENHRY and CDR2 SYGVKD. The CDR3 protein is CAIGVWEPGTEAFF. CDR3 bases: TGTGCCATCGGGGTCTGGGAGCCGGGGACTGAAGCTTTCTTT.

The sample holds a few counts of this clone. In DNA form, the CDR3 reads TGTGCCAGCAGCCAAACGGGGAGCCAGGGGAATGAAAAACTGTTTTTT. This sequence encodes CASSQTGSQGNEKLFF. The chain links TRBV7-9 to TRBJ1-4; D perhaps matches TRBD1 (6 bases). The CDR3 loop spans 16 amino acids. The V gene's germline CDR1 is SEHNR and CDR2 FQNEAQ (reference sequence). Trimming removed 5 bases from V and 5 bases from J, with 18 bases in between.

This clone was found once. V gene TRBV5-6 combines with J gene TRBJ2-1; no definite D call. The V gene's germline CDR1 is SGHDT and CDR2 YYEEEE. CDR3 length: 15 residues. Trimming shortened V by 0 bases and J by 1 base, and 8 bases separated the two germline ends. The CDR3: CASSLEARSYNEQFF. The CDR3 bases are TGTGCCAGCAGCTTGGAAGCGAGATCCTACAATGAGCAGTTCTTC.

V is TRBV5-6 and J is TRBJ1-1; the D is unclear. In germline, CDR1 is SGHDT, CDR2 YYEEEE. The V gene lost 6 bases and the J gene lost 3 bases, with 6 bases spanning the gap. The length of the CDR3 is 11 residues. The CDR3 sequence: CASTGDTEAFF. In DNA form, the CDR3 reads TGTGCCAGCACCGGAGACACTGAAGCTTTCTTT.

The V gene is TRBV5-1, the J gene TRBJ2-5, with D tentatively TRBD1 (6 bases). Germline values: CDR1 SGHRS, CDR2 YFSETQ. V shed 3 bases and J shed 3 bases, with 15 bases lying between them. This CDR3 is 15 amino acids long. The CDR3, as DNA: TGCGCCAGCAGCTCGGGACATTTTTCCGAAGAGACCCAGTACTTC. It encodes CASSSGHFSEETQYF.

The CDR3 nucleotides are TGTGCCAGCAGCCCCGACAGGGGGGACTATGGCTACACCTTC. The encoded protein is CASSPDRGDYGYTF. The chain combines TRBV5-6 with TRBJ1-2, with TRBD1 matching 9 bases. CDR1 is SGHDT, CDR2 YYEEEE, per germline. Unmatched junction bases numbered 4, after V lost 4 bases and J lost 3 bases. CDR3 length: 14 residues.

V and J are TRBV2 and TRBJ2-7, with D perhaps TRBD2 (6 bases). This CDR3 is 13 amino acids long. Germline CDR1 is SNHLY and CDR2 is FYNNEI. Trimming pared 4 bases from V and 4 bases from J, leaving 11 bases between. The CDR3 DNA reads TGTGCCAGCAGTGCGACTAGGTTGTACGAGCAGTACGTC. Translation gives CASSATRLYEQYV.

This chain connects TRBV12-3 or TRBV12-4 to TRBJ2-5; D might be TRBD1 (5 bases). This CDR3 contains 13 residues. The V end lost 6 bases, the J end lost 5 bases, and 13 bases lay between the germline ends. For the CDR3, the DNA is TGTGCCAGCAGGTGGACAAGAGAGGAGACCCAGTACTTC. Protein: CASRWTREETQYF.

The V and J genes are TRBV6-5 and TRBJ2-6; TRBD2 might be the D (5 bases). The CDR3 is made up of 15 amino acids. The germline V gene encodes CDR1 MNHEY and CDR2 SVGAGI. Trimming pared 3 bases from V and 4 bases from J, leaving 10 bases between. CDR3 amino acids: CASSYSVGGANVLTF. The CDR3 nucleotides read TGTGCCAGCAGTTATAGCGTTGGAGGGGCCAACGTCCTGACTTTC.

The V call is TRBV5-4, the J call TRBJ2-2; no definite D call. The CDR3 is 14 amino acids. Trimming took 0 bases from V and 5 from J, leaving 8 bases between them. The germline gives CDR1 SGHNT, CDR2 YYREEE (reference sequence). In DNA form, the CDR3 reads TGTGCCAGCAGCTTGGTGCTAGATACCGGGGAGCTGTTTTTT. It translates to CASSLVLDTGELFF.

In DNA form, the CDR3 reads TGTGCCAGCAGAGACCCCGGGACAGGGGGGCAAGAGACCCAGTACTTC. Residues: CASRDPGTGGQETQYF. This chain links TRBV6-6 with TRBJ2-5, with 11 bases that match TRBD1. The CDR3 contains 16 residues. Germline V lookup: CDR1 MNHNY, CDR2 SVGAGI (reference sequence). The V and J ends lost 6 bases and 2 bases, in that order; junction bases with no gene match: 8.

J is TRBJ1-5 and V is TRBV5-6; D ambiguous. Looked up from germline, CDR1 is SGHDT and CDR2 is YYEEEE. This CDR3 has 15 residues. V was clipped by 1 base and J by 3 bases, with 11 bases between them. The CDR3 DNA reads TGTGCCAGCAGCTTGTCGGGTTTGGCCAATCAGCCCCAGCATTTT. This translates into CASSLSGLANQPQHF.

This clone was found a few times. CDR3 residues: CASSSDPEGAEQYV. Here the CDR3 DNA reads TGTGCCAGCAGTTCGGACCCTGAGGGGGCCGAGCAGTACGTC. The V call is TRBV6-2 or TRBV6-3, the J call TRBJ2-7; 7 nucleotides match TRBD1. Germline V lookup: CDR1 MNHEY, CDR2 SVGEGT. This CDR3 has 14 amino acids. V trimming: 4 bases; J trimming: 6 bases; junction bases outside the gene matches: 9.

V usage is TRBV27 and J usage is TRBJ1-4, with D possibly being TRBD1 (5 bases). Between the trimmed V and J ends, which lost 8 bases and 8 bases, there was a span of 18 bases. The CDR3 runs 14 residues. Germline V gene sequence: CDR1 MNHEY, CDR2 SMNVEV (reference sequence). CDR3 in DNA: TGTGCCAGCCGTTACCAAGGGGTGGGCGAAAAACTGTTTTTT. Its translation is CASRYQGVGEKLFF. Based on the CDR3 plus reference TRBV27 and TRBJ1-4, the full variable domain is EAQVTQNPRYLITVTGKKLTVTCSQNMNHEYMSWYRQDPGLGLRQIYYSMNVEVTDKGDVPEGYKVSRKEKRNFPLILESPSPNQTSLYFCASRYQGVGEKLFFGSGTQLSVL.

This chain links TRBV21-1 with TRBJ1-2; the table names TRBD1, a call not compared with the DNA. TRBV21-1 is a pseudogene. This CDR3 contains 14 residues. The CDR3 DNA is TGTGCCAGCAGAACACAGAGGGGGACGTATGGCTACACCTTC. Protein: CASRTQRGTYGYTF.

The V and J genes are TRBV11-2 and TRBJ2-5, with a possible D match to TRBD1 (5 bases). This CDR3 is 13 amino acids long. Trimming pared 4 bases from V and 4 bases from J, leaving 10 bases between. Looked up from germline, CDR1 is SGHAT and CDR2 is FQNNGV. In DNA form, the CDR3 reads TGTGCCAGCAGCTCCCTGGGGCGAGAGACCCAGTACTTC. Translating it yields CASSSLGRETQYF.